Sequencing of this T cell receptor beta chain was carried out in a study of blood T cell repertoires in COVID-19. Study-wide context: Specimens from acute and convalescent COVID-19 originated in the United States, Italy and Spain. Sample material is recorded as cDNA or gDNA derived from T cells, B-cell-depleted T cells, or PBMCs.

How the authors handled the data: Researchers report that nucleated cell counts were estimated from reference gene primer amplification. The repertoire was sequenced with immunoSEQ multiplex PCR; TCRdb's copy has only in-frame clones and lacks some. The V and J calls and clone size were taken over from that table, and D and trimming were inferred from the DNA. The table shows 65,000 to 85,000 clones, with approximately 90% occurring only once. Input material: peripheral blood. The sequence was collected from a human donor in a cohort sampled during active COVID-19.

Here the CDR3 DNA reads TGTGCCAGCAGTGACCAGGGTTATGGCTACACCTTC. Translating it yields CASSDQGYGYTF. The chain employs TRBV6-2 or TRBV6-3 and TRBJ1-2; TRBD1 is a possible D gene (5 bases). Germline V lookup: CDR1 MNHEY, CDR2 SVGEGT. The CDR3 is 12 amino acids. Trimming pared 5 bases from V and 5 bases from J, leaving 9 bases between.